The rows below give T cell receptor beta chains drawn from one sample of a study of T cells in localized non-small cell lung cancer. The assay was immunoSEQ multiplex PCR, and TCRdb's table has in-frame clones only and misses some. The table includes about 25,000 clones, roughly 86% detected once. The source material was peripheral blood, sampled before any cancer treatment. Receptor source: a male donor older than 55 with stage II squamous cell lung carcinoma. CDR3s include the opening cysteine and the closing phenylalanine or tryptophan. The order of the fields is V gene, J gene, clone size, CDR3 protein. For some rows the clone size is stated as once, few or many, or as a class when expanded; others skip it.

TRBV6-1	TRBJ2-7	.	CASRSYRVYGNEQYF
TRBV28	TRBJ2-3	.	CASTSSGIFSDTQYF
TRBV9	TRBJ2-5	.	CASSEGQGFETQYF
TRBV2	TRBJ2-4	.	CASRDSLGIQYF
TRBV7-9	TRBJ1-2	.	CASSAGTGREGYTF
TRBV19	TRBJ2-1	.	CASSTGNSYNEQFF
TRBV5-6	TRBJ2-1	few	CASSYRGEKEQFF
TRBV7-9	TRBJ2-2	.	CASSRLAGELFF
TRBV4-2	TRBJ2-3	once	CASSQELADSTDTQYF
TRBV7-2	TRBJ1-5	.	CASSLQGFNQPQHF
TRBV19	TRBJ1-1	.	CASSKQGYTEAFF
TRBV7-2	TRBJ2-5	.	CASSLRVVGKETQYF
TRBV28	.	.	CASSRRYEQYF
TRBV2	TRBJ1-2	.	CASSDQWTDLYGYTF
TRBV5-4	TRBJ2-1	.	CASRLTSGGRSYNEQFF
TRBV5-1	TRBJ1-1	.	CASSLRTGNTEAFF
TRBV15	TRBJ1-2	.	CATSRAGGTVYYGYTF
TRBV5-4	TRBJ2-7	.	CASSLGYGQGFRYEQYF
TRBV13	TRBJ2-7	.	CASSHQGGEQYF
TRBV7-2	TRBJ2-4	.	CASSLTNIQYF
TRBV2	TRBJ1-2	.	CASRPGGSYGYTF
TRBV29-1	TRBJ2-3	few	CSVRGTSGRTDTQYF
TRBV19	TRBJ1-3	.	CASSKAQEFFGNTIYF
TRBV5-1	TRBJ2-1	.	CASSLTSGSWDEQFF